This T cell receptor beta chain was captured by sequencing in a study of T-cell reconstitution after alpha-beta-depleted transplantation in children. General study findings and limits: T-cell counts and diversity were attributed mostly to newly produced T cells one year after transplant. After transplant, high TCRbeta diversity at day 60 in some patients arose from surviving recipient T cells and thymic progenitors.

Regarding this clonotype: What it binds is not known.

Unique molecular identifiers were incorporated during preparation of the TCRbeta library. Each CDR3 protein gets one entry after TCRdb re-called the PCR reads with MiXCR. Among about 580,000 distinct CDR3 sequences, under 25% were seen once, and the ten largest hold roughly 14%. Germline lookup yields CDR1 SGHRS and CDR2 YFSETQ. Trimming pared 2 bases from V and 0 bases from J, leaving 18 bases between. This CDR3 has 18 amino acids. Material: PBMCs, mostly from graft donor cells, obtained 360 days after TCRalphabeta/CD19-depleted stem cell transplant. The source is a boy younger than two who had a stem cell transplant for acute myeloid leukemia, so the T cells may come from the graft donor. The genes are TRBV5-1 and TRBJ1-5, with D possibly TRBD1 on 5 matching bases. The CDR3 protein is CASSFRPSGWDSNQPQHF. CDR3 DNA sequence: TGCGCCAGCAGCTTCAGGCCCTCAGGGTGGGATAGCAATCAGCCCCAGCATTTT.